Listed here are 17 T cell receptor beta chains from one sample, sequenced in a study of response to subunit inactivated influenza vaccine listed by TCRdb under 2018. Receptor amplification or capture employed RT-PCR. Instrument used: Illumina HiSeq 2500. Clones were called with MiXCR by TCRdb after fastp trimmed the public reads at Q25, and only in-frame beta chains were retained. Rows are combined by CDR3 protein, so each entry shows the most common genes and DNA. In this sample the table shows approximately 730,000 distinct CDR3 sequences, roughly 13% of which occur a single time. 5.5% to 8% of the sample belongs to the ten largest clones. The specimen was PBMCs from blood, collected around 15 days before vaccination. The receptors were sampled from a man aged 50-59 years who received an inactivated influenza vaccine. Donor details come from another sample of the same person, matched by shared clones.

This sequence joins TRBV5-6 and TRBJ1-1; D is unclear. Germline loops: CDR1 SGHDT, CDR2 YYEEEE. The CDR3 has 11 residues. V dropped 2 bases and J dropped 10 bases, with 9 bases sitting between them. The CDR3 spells CASSFGRLAFF. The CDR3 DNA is TGTGCCAGCAGCTTTGGGCGGCTAGCTTTCTTT.

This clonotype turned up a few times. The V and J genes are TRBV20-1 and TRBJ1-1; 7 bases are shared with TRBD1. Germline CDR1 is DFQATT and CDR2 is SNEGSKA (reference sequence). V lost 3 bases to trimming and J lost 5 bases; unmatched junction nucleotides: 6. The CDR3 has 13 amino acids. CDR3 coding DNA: TGCAGTGCTAGTTTTAACAGGGGAACTGAAGCTTTCTTT. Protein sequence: CSASFNRGTEAFF.

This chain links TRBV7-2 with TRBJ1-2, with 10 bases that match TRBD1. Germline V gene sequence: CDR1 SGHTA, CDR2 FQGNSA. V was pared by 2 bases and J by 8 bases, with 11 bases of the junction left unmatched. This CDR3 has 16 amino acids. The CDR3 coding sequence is TGTGCCAGCAGCTTAATCTTTAGACAGGGGGCCGGCGGCTACACCTTC. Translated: CASSLIFRQGAGGYTF. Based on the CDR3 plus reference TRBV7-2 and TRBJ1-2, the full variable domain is GAGVSQSPSNKVTEKGKDVELRCDPISGHTALYWYRQSLGQGLEFLIYFQGNSAPDKSGLPSDRFSAERTGGSVSTLTIQRTQQEDSAVYLCASSLIFRQGAGGYTFGSGTRLTVV.

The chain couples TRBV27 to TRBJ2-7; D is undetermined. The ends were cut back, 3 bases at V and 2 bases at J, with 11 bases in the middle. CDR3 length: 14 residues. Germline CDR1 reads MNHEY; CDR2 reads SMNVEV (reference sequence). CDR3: CASSFLSEAYEQYF. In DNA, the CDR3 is TGTGCCAGCAGTTTCCTATCCGAGGCCTACGAGCAGTACTTC.

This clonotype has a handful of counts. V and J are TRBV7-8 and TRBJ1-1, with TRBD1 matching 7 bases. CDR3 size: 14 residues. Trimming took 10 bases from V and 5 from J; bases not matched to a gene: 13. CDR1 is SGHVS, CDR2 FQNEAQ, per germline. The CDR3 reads CATKQGFGMTEAFF. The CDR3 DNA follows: TGTGCCACAAAACAGGGGTTCGGGATGACTGAAGCTTTCTTT.

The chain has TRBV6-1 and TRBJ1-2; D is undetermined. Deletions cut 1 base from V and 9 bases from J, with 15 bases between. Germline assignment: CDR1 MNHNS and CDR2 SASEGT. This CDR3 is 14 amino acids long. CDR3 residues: CASSEDTMLGRYTF. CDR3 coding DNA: TGTGCCAGCAGTGAAGACACGATGCTAGGGCGCTACACCTTC.

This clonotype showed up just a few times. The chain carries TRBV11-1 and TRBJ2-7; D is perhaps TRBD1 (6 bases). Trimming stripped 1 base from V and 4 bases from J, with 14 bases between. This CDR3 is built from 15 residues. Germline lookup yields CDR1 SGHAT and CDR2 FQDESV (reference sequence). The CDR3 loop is CASSLDRVGLYEQYF. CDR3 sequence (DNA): TGTGCCAGCAGCTTAGACAGGGTCGGGTTGTACGAGCAGTACTTC.

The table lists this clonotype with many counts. CDR3 amino acids: CATSEGGQGSETQYF. As DNA, the CDR3 is TGTGCCACCAGTGAGGGGGGACAGGGGAGTGAGACCCAGTACTTC. V is TRBV24-1 and J is TRBJ2-5; 10 bases are a match to TRBD1. V shed 4 bases and J 5 bases; nucleotides not matched to a gene: 6. This CDR3 comprises 15 residues. Germline CDR1 is KGHDR and CDR2 is SFDVKD.

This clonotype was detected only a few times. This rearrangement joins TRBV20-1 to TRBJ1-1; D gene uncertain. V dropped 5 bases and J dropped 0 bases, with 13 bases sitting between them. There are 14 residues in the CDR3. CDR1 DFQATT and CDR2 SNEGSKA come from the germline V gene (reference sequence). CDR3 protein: CSARSDRLNTEAFF. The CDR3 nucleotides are TGCAGTGCTCGTTCTGACCGCCTGAACACTGAAGCTTTCTTT.

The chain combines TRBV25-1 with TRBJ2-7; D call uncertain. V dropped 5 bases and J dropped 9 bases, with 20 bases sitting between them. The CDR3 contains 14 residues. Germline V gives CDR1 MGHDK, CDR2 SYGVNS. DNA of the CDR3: TGTGCCAGCAGTCCGGAGAGGCGATCTATTGTGCAGTACTTC. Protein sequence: CASSPERRSIVQYF.

As DNA, the CDR3 is TGTGCCAGCTCACCACTAACTAGCTCCTACAATGAGCAGTTCTTC. The encoded protein is CASSPLTSSYNEQFF. V is TRBV18 and J is TRBJ2-1; the D gene is possibly TRBD2 (5 bases). CDR3 length: 15 residues. Trimming took 1 base from V and 0 from J, leaving 7 bases between them. Per the germline V gene, CDR1 is KGHSH and CDR2 is LQKENI.

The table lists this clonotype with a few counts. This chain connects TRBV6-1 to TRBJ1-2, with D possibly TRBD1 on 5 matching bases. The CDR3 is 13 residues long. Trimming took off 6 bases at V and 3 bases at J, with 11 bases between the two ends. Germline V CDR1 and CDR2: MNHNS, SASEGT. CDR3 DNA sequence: TGTGCCAGCAGACAGGACATGTACTATGGCTACACCTTC. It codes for CASRQDMYYGYTF.

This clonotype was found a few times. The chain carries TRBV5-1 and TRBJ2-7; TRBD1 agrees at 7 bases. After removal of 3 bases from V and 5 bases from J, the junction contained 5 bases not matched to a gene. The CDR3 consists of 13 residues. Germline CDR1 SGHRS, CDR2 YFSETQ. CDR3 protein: CASSYSTGNEQYF. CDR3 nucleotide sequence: TGCGCCAGCAGCTACTCGACAGGGAACGAGCAGTACTTC.

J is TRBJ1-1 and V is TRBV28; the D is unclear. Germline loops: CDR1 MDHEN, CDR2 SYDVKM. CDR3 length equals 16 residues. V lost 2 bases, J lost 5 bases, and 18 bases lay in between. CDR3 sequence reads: CASSLILVFPRTEAFF. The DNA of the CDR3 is TGTGCCAGCAGTTTAATTCTCGTCTTCCCCCGTACTGAAGCTTTCTTT.

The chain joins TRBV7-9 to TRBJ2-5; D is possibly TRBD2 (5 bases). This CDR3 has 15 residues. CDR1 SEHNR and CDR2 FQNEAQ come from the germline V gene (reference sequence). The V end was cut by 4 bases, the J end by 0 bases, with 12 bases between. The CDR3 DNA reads TGTGCCAGCAGCTCCCCGACGGGATACCAAGAGACCCAGTACTTC. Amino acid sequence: CASSSPTGYQETQYF.

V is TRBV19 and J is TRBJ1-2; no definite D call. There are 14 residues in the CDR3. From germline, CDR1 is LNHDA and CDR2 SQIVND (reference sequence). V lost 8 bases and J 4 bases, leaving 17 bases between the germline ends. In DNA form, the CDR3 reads TGTGCCAGTTCGGCGCGCACGGCAGGCTATGGCTACACCTTC. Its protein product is CASSARTAGYGYTF.

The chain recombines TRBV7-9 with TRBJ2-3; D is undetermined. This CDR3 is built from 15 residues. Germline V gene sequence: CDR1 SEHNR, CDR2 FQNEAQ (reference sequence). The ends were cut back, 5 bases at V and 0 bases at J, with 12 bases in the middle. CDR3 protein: CASSPGYTSTDTQYF. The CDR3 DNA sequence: TGTGCCAGCAGCCCCGGGTACACTAGCACAGATACGCAGTATTTT.